The 18 T cell receptor beta chains given below trace back to one sample, sequenced in a study of blood T cell repertoires in COVID-19. This table comes from immunoSEQ multiplex PCR, and its TCRdb copy is limited to in-frame clones, with some not included. Among a few hundred thousand clones listed, 85% were seen once. The source material was peripheral blood. The source is a woman aged 18 to 35 with acute or convalescent COVID-19.

The J gene is TRBJ1-1, the V gene TRBV23-1, with no clear D. TRBV23-1 is filed as an ORF, its function uncertain. The CDR3 length is 15 residues. Trimming shortened V by 4 bases and J by 1 base, and 13 bases separated the two germline ends. CDR3 residues: CASSPRTGTNTEAFF. CDR3 nucleotides: TGCGCCAGCAGTCCTCGGACGGGAACGAACACTGAAGCTTTCTTT.

The gene calls are TRBV19 and TRBJ1-5; tentative D call: TRBD1 (6 bases). The CDR3 consists of 16 residues. V lost 4 bases and J lost 2, with 15 bases in between. CDR1 and CDR2 (germline): LNHDA, SQIVND (reference sequence). For the CDR3, the DNA is TGTGCCAGTAGTACTCGGACAGCAGGAGGCAATCAGCCCCAGCATTTT. Its translation is CASSTRTAGGNQPQHF.

The J gene is TRBJ2-1, the V gene TRBV19; the match to TRBD2 covers 8 bases. The CDR3 covers 17 residues. CDR1 and CDR2 (germline): LNHDA, SQIVND (reference sequence). The trim removed 5 bases at V and 0 bases at J, leaving 9 bases unmatched. DNA for the CDR3: TGTGCCAGTAGTGTTACCTTAGCGGGAAGCTCCTACAATGAGCAGTTCTTC. Translation gives CASSVTLAGSSYNEQFF.

The rearrangement links TRBV20-1 to TRBJ2-3; the D gene is possibly TRBD1 (5 bases). The germline V gene has CDR1 DFQATT and CDR2 SNEGSKA (reference sequence). V lost 3 bases, J lost 2 bases, and 12 bases lay in between. The CDR3 is 14 amino acids. Here the CDR3 reads CSASFGRDTDTQYF. The CDR3 DNA follows: TGCAGTGCTAGTTTCGGCAGGGACACAGATACGCAGTATTTT.

The chain is built from TRBV18 and TRBJ2-3, with D perhaps TRBD1 (6 bases). Germline V gives CDR1 KGHSH, CDR2 LQKENI. This CDR3 contains 16 residues. Trimming cost V 3 bases and J 2 bases, with 15 bases left between them. The CDR3: CASSPPFGQTTDTQYF. The DNA of the CDR3 is TGTGCCAGCTCACCCCCATTCGGACAGACCACAGATACGCAGTATTTT.

This rearrangement joins TRBV5-1 to TRBJ1-1; tentative D call: TRBD1 (6 bases). With 1 base removed from V and 0 bases from J, the gap between germline ends came to 10 bases. This CDR3 contains 15 residues. CDR1 is SGHRS and CDR2 is YFSETQ in the germline V gene. Here the CDR3 reads CASSLTGSLNTEAFF. The CDR3 DNA follows: TGCGCCAGCAGCTTGACAGGGTCCCTGAACACTGAAGCTTTCTTT.

The rearrangement joins TRBV6-2 or TRBV6-3 to TRBJ2-1, with 9 nucleotides matching TRBD2. CDR3 length equals 15 residues. The V gene end was trimmed by 5 bases and the J gene end by 8 bases; junction bases not matched to a gene: 10. Germline CDR1 reads MNHEY; CDR2 reads SVGEGT. CDR3 nucleotides: TGTGCCAGCAGTAATGGACTAGCGAATGGCGATGAGCAGTTCTTC. As protein: CASSNGLANGDEQFF.

The chain employs TRBV29-1 and TRBJ1-3, with 7 bases lining up with TRBD1. Germline values: CDR1 SQVTM, CDR2 ANQGSEA. This CDR3 contains 14 residues. The V segment lost 7 bases and the J segment 3 bases; nucleotides outside the gene matches: 9. The CDR3 protein is CSADSGGLGNTIYF. The CDR3 nucleotides are TGCAGCGCAGACTCAGGGGGTCTTGGAAACACCATATATTTT.

This sequence joins TRBV29-1 and TRBJ2-2; D uncertain. Deletions cut 5 bases from V and 7 bases from J, with 11 bases between. The CDR3 spans 12 residues. Germline loops: CDR1 SQVTM, CDR2 ANQGSEA. CDR3 sequence reads: CSVSRRSGELFF. The CDR3 DNA is TGCAGCGTTTCCCGAAGGAGCGGGGAGCTGTTTTTT.

J is TRBJ1-6 and V is TRBV15; D is perhaps TRBD1 (6 bases). Trimming took off 3 bases at V and 9 bases at J, with 9 bases between the two ends. The CDR3 covers 13 residues. Germline CDR1 is LNHNV and CDR2 is YYDKDF (reference sequence). CDR3 protein: CATSRNRASPLHF. The CDR3 DNA is TGTGCCACCAGCAGGAACAGGGCTTCACCCCTCCACTTT.

This clone was seen only a few times. This rearrangement joins TRBV29-1 to TRBJ1-2, with 7 positions matching TRBD1. This CDR3 is 14 amino acids long. CDR1 is SQVTM and CDR2 is ANQGSEA in the germline V gene. J gave up 0 bases and V 4 bases, and 5 bases lay outside the gene matches. The CDR3 sequence: CSVAGQASNYGYTF. Here the CDR3 DNA reads TGCAGCGTTGCTGGACAGGCCTCTAACTATGGCTACACCTTC.

The chain recombines TRBV5-1 with TRBJ1-6, with 11 nucleotides matching TRBD1. After removal of 4 bases from V and 6 bases from J, the junction contained 9 bases not matched to a gene. Germline CDR1 SGHRS, CDR2 YFSETQ. CDR3 length equals 17 residues. The CDR3 loop reads CASSPKGQGGVNSPLHF. CDR3 coding DNA: TGCGCCAGCAGCCCGAAGGGACAGGGGGGCGTTAATTCACCCCTCCACTTT.

V and J are TRBV2 and TRBJ1-1; D may be TRBD1 (5 bases). V lost 4 bases and J 2 bases, leaving 11 bases between the germline ends. The CDR3 has 14 residues. Germline-derived CDR1 and CDR2 are SNHLY and FYNNEI. The CDR3, as DNA: TGTGCCAGCAGTGTCCCGGGGGGTAACACTGAAGCTTTCTTT. It is translated as CASSVPGGNTEAFF.

J is TRBJ1-1 and V is TRBV5-6, with 8 bases identical to TRBD1. This CDR3 has 15 residues. The J segment lost 1 base and the V segment lost 4 bases, leaving 6 bases of the junction unmatched. In germline, CDR1 is SGHDT, CDR2 YYEEEE. The CDR3 region is CASSVWDRQNTEAFF. The CDR3 bases are TGTGCCAGCAGCGTCTGGGACAGGCAGAACACTGAAGCTTTCTTT.

This chain links TRBV25-1 with TRBJ1-2; D perhaps matches TRBD1 (5 bases). CDR1 is MGHDK and CDR2 is SYGVNS in the germline V gene. The CDR3 runs 12 residues. V lost 2 bases to trimming and J lost 7 bases, with 8 bases between them. DNA of the CDR3: TGTGCCAGCAGTGAAGGGGGGGGTGGCTACACCTTC. Amino acid sequence: CASSEGGGGYTF.

The rearrangement links TRBV29-1 to TRBJ2-5; tentative D call: TRBD2 (7 bases). Looked up from germline, CDR1 is SQVTM and CDR2 is ANQGSEA. Trimming removed 8 bases from V and 5 bases from J, with 15 bases in between. CDR3 length: 12 amino acids. The CDR3 sequence: CSSRGAGETQYF. CDR3 in DNA: TGCAGCTCTCGGGGGGCCGGGGAGACCCAGTACTTC.

The V gene is TRBV30, the J gene TRBJ1-3, with D tentatively TRBD1 (5 bases). This CDR3 comprises 14 residues. Per germline, CDR1 GTSNPN and CDR2 SVGIG (reference sequence). The ends were cut back, 2 bases at V and 4 bases at J, with 12 bases in the middle. The CDR3 protein is CAWSTGVAGNTIYF. The CDR3, as DNA: TGTGCCTGGAGTACGGGGGTGGCAGGAAACACCATATATTTT.

This rearrangement joins TRBV30 to TRBJ2-5; no reliable D call. Per the germline V gene, CDR1 is GTSNPN and CDR2 is SVGIG (reference sequence). With 0 bases removed from V and 14 bases from J, the gap between germline ends came to 19 bases. The CDR3 runs to 13 residues. Here the CDR3 DNA reads TGTGCCTGGAGTGTACTTCCCCTAGTTTCTATTTACTTC. Translated, it gives CAWSVLPLVSIYF.